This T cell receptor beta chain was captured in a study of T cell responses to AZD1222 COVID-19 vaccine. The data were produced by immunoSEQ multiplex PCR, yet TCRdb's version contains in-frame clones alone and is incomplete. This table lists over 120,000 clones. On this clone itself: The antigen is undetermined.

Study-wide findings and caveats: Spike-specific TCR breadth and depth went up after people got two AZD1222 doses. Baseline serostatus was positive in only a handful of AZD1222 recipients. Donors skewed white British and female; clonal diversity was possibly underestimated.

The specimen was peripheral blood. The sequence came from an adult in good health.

For the CDR3, the DNA is TGTGCAAGTCGTTCAGCGCGCCGGGCCTTCCATCAGCCCCAGCATTTT. Translation gives CASRSARRAFHQPQHF. The rearrangement joins TRBV12-2 to TRBJ1-5. TRBV12-2 has pseudogene status. The CDR3 covers 16 residues.